This paragraph covers one T cell receptor beta chain sequence. The data were obtained in a study of blood T cell repertoires in COVID-19. Across the study: Sites in the United States, Italy and Spain provided acute and convalescent COVID-19 samples.

Sequenced by immunoSEQ multiplex PCR; TCRdb stores in-frame clones only, minus some. The repertoire consists of fewer than 350,000 clones, with around 90% occurring once and the leading ten covering about 7%. The CDR3 has 15 amino acids. The germline V and J ends were trimmed by 7 bases and 0 bases, with 15 bases remaining between them. CDR1 and CDR2 from the germline V gene are WSHSY and SAAADI. Sequencing was carried out using peripheral blood. This sequence was found in a woman under 40 with COVID-19, enrolled during active disease. The rearrangement uses TRBV10-2 and TRBJ1-2; the D gene is possibly TRBD1 (5 bases). The CDR3 here is CASILTAGANYGYTF. CDR3 in DNA: TGCGCCAGCATCTTGACAGCCGGAGCTAACTATGGCTACACCTTC.